This T cell receptor beta chain was sequenced for a study of blood T cell repertoires in COVID-19. Study-level information: Collection of acute and convalescent COVID-19 samples took place in the United States, Italy and Spain. The cDNA or gDNA used as material had been derived from T cells, B-cell-depleted T cells, or PBMCs.

This CDR3 is built from 12 residues. The V and J ends lost 4 bases and 9 bases, in that order; junction bases with no gene match: 7. Germline-derived CDR1 and CDR2 are SQVTM and ANQGSEA. As processed by the authors: Nucleated cell number was recorded as an estimate derived from reference gene primer amplification. Sequencing used immunoSEQ multiplex PCR; TCRdb keeps in-frame clones, though not all of them. The V and J calls and clone size come from that table; D and trimming were worked out from the DNA. The table shows 250,000 or so clones, with about four fifths occurring only once. The receptor comes from a man aged 45 to 65 with acute or convalescent COVID-19. The V call is TRBV29-1, the J call TRBJ2-3, with 7 bases matching TRBD1. The sequencing sample was made of peripheral blood. This chain's CDR3 is CSVVIDRVTQYF. The CDR3 bases are TGCAGCGTTGTGATTGACAGGGTAACGCAGTATTTT.